This T cell receptor beta chain was captured in a study of blood T cells in healthy people across ages. The use of a sample-barcoded 5' primer and a J-beta primer mix characterized a second PCR of 7 to 11 cycles. Each CDR3 protein gets one entry after TCRdb re-called the 5' RACE reads with MiXCR. Of a few hundred thousand distinct CDR3 sequences listed, roughly a quarter are singletons. The germline gives CDR1 SEHNR, CDR2 FQNEAQ (reference sequence). V gave up 5 bases and J gave up 2 bases, with 18 bases separating them. This CDR3 is built from 16 residues. These data were likewise used in another study, on T cells of mothers and their children.

The J gene is TRBJ2-5, the V gene TRBV7-9, with a weak D call TRBD2 (7 bases). This sequence originates from a boy between 2 and 10 years old in good health. Sequenced sample: blood. CDR3 region: CASSAQGLGGQETQYF. In DNA form, the CDR3 reads TGTGCCAGCAGCGCTCAGGGGTTGGGGGGGCAAGAGACCCAGTACTTC. Full variable domain (missing parts from reference TRBV7-9 and TRBJ2-5): DTGVSQNPRHKITKRGQNVTFRCDPISEHNRLYWYRQTLGQGPEFLTYFQNEAQLEKSRLLSDRFSAERPKGSFSTLEIQRTEQGDSAMYLCASSAQGLGGQETQYFGPGTRLLVL.